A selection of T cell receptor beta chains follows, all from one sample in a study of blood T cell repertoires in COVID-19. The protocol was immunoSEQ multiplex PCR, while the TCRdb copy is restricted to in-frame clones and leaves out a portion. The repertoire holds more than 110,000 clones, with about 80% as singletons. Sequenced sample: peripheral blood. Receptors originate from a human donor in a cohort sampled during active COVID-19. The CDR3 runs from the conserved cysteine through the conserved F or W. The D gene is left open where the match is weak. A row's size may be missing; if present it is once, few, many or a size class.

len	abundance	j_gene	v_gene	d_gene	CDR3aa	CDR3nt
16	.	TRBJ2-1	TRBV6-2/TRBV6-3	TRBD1	CASSKPTGAPYNEQFF	TGTGCCAGCAGTAAACCCACAGGGGCCCCCTACAATGAGCAGTTCTTC
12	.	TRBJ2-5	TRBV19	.	CASSRGQETQYF	TGTGCCAGTAGCAGGGGTCAAGAGACCCAGTACTTC
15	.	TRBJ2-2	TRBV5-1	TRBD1	CANPKGAFNTGELFF	TGCGCCAACCCGAAGGGGGCCTTTAACACCGGGGAGCTGTTTTTT
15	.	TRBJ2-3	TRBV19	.	CASSMRSGAPDTQYF	TGTGCCAGTAGTATGCGGAGTGGGGCGCCAGATACGCAGTATTTT
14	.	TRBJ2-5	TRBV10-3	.	CAISESGGQETQYF	TGTGCCATCAGTGAGTCTGGCGGTCAAGAGACCCAGTACTTC
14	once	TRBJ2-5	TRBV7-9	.	CASIVPDSQETQYF	TGTGCCAGCATCGTACCGGACAGCCAAGAGACCCAGTACTTC
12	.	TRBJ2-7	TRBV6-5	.	CASSSTHYEQYF	TGTGCCAGCAGTTCGACACATTACGAGCAGTACTTC
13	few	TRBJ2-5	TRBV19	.	CASSVGLRETQYF	TGTGCCAGTAGCGTCGGACTACGGGAGACCCAGTACTTC
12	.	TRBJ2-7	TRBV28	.	CASSLLSYEQYF	TGTGCCAGCAGTCTCCTATCCTACGAGCAGTACTTC
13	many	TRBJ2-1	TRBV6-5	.	CASRQGSRNEQFF	TGTGCCAGCAGACAGGGAAGTAGGAATGAGCAGTTCTTC
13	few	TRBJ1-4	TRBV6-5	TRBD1	CASLRQGFEKLFF	TGTGCCAGCTTAAGACAGGGGTTCGAAAAACTGTTTTTT
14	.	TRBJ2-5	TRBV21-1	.	CASSWTLKGETQYF	TGTGCCAGCAGTTGGACACTTAAGGGGGAGACCCAGTACTTC
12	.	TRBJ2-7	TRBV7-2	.	CASSSDRPILYF	TGTGCCAGCAGCTCCGACAGGCCGATCCTGTACTTC
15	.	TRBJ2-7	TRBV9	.	CASSVVGAIIYEQYF	TGTGCCAGCAGCGTAGTAGGGGCCATCATCTACGAGCAGTACTTC
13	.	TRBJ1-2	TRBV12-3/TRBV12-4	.	CASRLRDTYGYTF	TGTGCCAGCAGACTCCGGGACACCTATGGCTACACCTTC
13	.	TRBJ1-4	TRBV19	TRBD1	CASSTTGTEKLFF	TGTGCCAGTAGTACGACAGGGACAGAAAAACTGTTTTTT